The following is a T cell receptor (beta chain) sequence with its context. Germline CDR1 MDHEN, CDR2 SYDVKM. Losses at the gene ends were 7 bases for V and 2 bases for J; bases not matched to a gene: 10. The CDR3 runs 16 residues. This entry is derived from a study of cytomegalovirus exposure and HLA in healthy donors. 60 Vbeta and 13 Jbeta primers were used in PCR. Assay: immunoSEQ multiplex PCR; the TCRdb copy retains only in-frame clones and omits some. The repertoire table contains 80,000 to 100,000 clones. V is TRBV28 and J is TRBJ1-5; 8 bases match TRBD1. This clonotype originated in a man aged 45-65 years in good health and CMV-seropositive. Source material: PBMCs. The CDR3 region is CASMRAGGIGNQPQHF. In DNA, the CDR3 is TGTGCCAGCATGAGGGCAGGGGGCATAGGCAATCAGCCCCAGCATTTT.